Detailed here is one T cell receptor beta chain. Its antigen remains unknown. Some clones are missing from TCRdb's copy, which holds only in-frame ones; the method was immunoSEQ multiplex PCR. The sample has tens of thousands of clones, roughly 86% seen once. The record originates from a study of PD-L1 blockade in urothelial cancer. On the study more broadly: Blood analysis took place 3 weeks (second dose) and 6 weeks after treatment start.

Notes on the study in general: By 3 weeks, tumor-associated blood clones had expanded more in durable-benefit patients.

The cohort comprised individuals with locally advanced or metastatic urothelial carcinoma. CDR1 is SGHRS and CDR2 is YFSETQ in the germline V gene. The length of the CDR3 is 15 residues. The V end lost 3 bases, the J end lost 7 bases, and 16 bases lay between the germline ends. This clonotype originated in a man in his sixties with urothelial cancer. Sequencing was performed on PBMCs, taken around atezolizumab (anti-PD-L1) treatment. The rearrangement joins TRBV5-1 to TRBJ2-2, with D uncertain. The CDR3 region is CASSSSGALSGELFF. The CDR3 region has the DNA TGCGCCAGCAGCTCGTCCGGAGCCTTGAGCGGGGAGCTGTTTTTT.